This T cell receptor (beta chain) comes out of a study of OX40 agonist ivuxolimab in advanced cancers. On the study more broadly: Patients were dosed intravenously with ivuxolimab at 0.01 to 10 mg/kg every 2 weeks. Study findings and constraints: Within 6 weeks, CD4+ and CD8+ blood T cells expanded clonally at 0.1 to 3.0 mg/kg. The work left the antigen specificity of expanded peripheral T cells undetermined.

Autoimmune disease history or systemic immunosuppression barred patients. Sequencing was performed with immunoSEQ multiplex PCR; in TCRdb, only in-frame clones are kept and a portion is missing. The sample lists tens of thousands of clones, about 90% seen once, with about 0.53% in the top ten. Comment on this clone: The antigen remains undetermined.

The CDR3 contains 13 residues. V was trimmed by 6 bases and J by 6 bases, leaving 15 bases between them. Germline-derived CDR1 and CDR2 are MDHEN and SYDVKM. This receptor was obtained from an adult with an advanced solid tumor such as melanoma, head and neck, liver or kidney cancer. The sequencing here drew on CD4+ or CD8+ T cells sorted from blood, taken in a trial of the OX40 agonist ivuxolimab. J is TRBJ2-7 and V is TRBV28; perhaps D is TRBD1 or TRBD2 (5 bases each). This chain's CDR3 is CASSPGTAIEQYF. The CDR3 bases are TGTGCCAGCAGCCCCGGGACGGCGATCGAGCAGTACTTC.